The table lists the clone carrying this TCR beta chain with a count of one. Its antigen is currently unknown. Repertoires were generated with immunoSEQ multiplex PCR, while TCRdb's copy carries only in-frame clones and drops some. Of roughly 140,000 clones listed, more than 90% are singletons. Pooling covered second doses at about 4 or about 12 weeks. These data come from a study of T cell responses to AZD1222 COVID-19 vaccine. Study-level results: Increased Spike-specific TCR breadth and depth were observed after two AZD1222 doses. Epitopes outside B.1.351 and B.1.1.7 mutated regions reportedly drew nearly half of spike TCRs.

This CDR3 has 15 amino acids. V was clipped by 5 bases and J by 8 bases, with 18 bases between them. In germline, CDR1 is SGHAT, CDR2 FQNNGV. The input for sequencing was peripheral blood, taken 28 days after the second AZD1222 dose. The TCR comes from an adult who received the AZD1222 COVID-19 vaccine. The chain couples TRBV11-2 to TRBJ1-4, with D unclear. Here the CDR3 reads CASSPRSGPGEKLFF. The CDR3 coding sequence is TGTGCCAGCAGCCCCCGGTCTGGCCCGGGGGAAAAACTGTTTTTT.